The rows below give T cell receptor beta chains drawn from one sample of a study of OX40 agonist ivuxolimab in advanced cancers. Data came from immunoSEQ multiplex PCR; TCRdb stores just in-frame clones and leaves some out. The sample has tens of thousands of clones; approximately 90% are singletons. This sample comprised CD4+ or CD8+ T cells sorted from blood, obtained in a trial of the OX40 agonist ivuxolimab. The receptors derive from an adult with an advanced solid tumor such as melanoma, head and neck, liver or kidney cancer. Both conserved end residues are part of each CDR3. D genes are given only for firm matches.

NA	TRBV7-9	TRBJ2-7	TGTGCCAGCAGCCCGACTAGTCTCTACGAGCAGTACTTC	CASSPTSLYEQYF
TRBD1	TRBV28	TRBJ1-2	TGTGCCAGCAGTTTATCAGGGGGCGCGGGTGGCTACACCTTC	CASSLSGGAGGYTF
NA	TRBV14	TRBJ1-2	TGTGCCAGCAGCCAAGGAACCTATGGCTACACCTTC	CASSQGTYGYTF
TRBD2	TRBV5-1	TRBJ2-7	TGCGCCAGCACCCCTATTGGGTGGACTAGCGGGAGTGGCGAGCAGTACTTC	CASTPIGWTSGSGEQYF
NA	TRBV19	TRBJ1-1	TGTGCCAGTAGTCCGCAGGAGTGGGACACTGAAGCTTTCTTT	CASSPQEWDTEAFF
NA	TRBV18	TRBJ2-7	TGTGCCAGCTCACCAGGTTCCCGGCAGAGCTCCGAGCAGTACTTC	CASSPGSRQSSEQYF
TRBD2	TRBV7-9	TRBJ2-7	TGTGCCAGCAGCTTAGAGGAGGGGCGGGAGCTTCCCTACGAGCAGTACTTC	CASSLEEGRELPYEQYF
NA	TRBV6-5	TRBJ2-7	TGTGCCAGCAGTTACTCTCTAGGACGGGTTAGCGAGCAGTACTTC	CASSYSLGRVSEQYF
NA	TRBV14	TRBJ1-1	TGTGCCAGCCAGAGGGGCATGAACACTGAAGCTTTCTTT	CASQRGMNTEAFF
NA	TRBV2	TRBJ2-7	TGTGCCAGCAGCCTTCTGGCGGGGACAGCCTACGAGCAGTACTTC	CASSLLAGTAYEQYF
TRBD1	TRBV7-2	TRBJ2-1	TGTGCCAGCAGCTTAGCGAGTGGTTTAGGGACAGACCCCCGGGTCTTC	CASSLASGLGTDPRVF
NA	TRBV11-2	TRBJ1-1	TGTGCCAGCAGCATACCGGGCCGCACTGAAGCTTTCTTT	CASSIPGRTEAFF
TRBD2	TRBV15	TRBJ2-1	TGTGCCACCAGCAGAGATCCTGGTAGCGGGAGGTGGGCTGAGCAGTTCTTC	CATSRDPGSGRWAEQFF
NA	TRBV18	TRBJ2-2	TGTGCCAGCTCAAAAGGCGGGCTAAACACCGGGGAGCTGTTTTTT	CASSKGGLNTGELFF
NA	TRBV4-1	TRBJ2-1	TGCGCCAGCAGCCGTCAAGCGGGTGGGGCATACAATGAGCAGTTCTTC	CASSRQAGGAYNEQFF
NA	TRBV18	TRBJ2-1	TGTGCCAGCTCACCCAAGGTAGCGGAAGGGAATGAGCAGTTCTTC	CASSPKVAEGNEQFF